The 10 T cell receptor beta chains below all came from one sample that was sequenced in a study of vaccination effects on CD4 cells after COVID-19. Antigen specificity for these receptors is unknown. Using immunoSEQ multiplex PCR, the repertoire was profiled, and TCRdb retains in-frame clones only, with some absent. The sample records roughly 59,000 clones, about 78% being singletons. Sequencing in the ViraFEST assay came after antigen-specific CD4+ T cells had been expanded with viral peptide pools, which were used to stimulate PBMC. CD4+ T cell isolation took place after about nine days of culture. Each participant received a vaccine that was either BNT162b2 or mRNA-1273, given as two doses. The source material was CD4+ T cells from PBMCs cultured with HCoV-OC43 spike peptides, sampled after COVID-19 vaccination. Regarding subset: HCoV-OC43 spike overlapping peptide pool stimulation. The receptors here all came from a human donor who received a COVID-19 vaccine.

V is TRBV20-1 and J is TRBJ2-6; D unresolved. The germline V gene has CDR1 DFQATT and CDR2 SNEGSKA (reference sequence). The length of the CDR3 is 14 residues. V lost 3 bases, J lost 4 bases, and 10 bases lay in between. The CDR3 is CSASPGSGANVLTF. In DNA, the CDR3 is TGCAGTGCTAGTCCGGGCTCCGGGGCCAACGTCCTGACTTTC.

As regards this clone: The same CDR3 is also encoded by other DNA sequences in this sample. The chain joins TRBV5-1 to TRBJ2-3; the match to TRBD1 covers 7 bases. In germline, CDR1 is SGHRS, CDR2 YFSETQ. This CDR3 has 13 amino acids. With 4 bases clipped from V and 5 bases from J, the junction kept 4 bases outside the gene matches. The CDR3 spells CASSRDRGDTQYF. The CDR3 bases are TGCGCCAGCAGCCGGGACAGAGGAGATACGCAGTATTTT.

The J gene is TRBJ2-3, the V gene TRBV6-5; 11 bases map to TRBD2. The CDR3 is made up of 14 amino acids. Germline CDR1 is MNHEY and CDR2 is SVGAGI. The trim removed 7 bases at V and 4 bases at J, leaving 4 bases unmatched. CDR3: CASKTSGGSDTQYF. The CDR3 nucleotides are TGTGCCAGCAAAACTAGCGGGGGTTCAGATACGCAGTATTTT.

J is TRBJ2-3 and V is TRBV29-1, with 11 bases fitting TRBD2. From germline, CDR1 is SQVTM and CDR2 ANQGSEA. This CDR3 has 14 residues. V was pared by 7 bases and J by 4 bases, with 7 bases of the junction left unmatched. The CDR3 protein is CSGGLAGGPDTQYF. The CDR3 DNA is TGCAGCGGTGGGCTAGCGGGGGGTCCAGATACGCAGTATTTT.

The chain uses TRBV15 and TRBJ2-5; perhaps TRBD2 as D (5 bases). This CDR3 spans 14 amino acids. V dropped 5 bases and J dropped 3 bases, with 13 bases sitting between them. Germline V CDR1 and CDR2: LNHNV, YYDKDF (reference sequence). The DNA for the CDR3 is TGTGCCACCAGCGGGTTGACGGGGAAAGAGACCCAGTACTTC. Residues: CATSGLTGKETQYF.

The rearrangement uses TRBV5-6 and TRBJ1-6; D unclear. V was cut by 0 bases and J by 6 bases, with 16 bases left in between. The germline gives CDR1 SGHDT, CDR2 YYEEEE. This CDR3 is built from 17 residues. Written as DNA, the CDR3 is TGTGCCAGCAGCTTGGGGGCTTCGAGGGAGGGTAATTCACCCCTCCACTTT. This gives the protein CASSLGASREGNSPLHF.

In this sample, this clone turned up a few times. CDR3 nucleotides: TGTGCCAGCTCACCTTTGGGACAGAACTATGGCTACACCTTC. Its protein product is CASSPLGQNYGYTF. The chain couples TRBV18 to TRBJ1-2, with 7 bases matching TRBD1. Germline CDR1 KGHSH, CDR2 LQKENI. Losses at the gene ends were 3 bases for V and 2 bases for J; bases not matched to a gene: 3. The CDR3 is 14 residues long.

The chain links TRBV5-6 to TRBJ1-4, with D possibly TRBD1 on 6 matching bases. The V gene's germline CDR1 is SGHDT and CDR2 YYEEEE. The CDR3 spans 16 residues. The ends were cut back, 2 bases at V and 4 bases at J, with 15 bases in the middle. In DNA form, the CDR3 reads TGTGCCAGCAGCTTACCAACGGACAGTGGTAATGAAAAACTGTTTTTT. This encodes CASSLPTDSGNEKLFF.

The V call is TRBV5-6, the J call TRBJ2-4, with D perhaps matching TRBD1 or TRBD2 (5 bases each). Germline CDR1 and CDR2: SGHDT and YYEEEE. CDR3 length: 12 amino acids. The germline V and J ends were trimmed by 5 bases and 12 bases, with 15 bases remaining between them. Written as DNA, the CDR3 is TGTGCCAGCAGTCTTTTTCGGGACGGTCAGTACTTC. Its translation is CASSLFRDGQYF.

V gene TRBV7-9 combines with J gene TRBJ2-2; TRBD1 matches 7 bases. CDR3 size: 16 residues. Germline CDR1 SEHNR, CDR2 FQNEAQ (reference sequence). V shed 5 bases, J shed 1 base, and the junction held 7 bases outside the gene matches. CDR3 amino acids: CASSPRQGVNTGELFF. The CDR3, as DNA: TGTGCCAGCAGCCCCAGACAGGGAGTGAACACCGGGGAGCTGTTTTTT. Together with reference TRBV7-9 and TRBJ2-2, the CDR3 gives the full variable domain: DTGVSQNPRHKITKRGQNVTFRCDPISEHNRLYWYRQTLGQGPEFLTYFQNEAQLEKSRLLSDRFSAERPKGSFSTLEIQRTEQGDSAMYLCASSPRQGVNTGELFFGEGSRLTVL.